This is a list of T cell receptor beta chains from one sample in a study of blood T cells in healthy people across ages. TCRdb fed the 5' RACE reads into MiXCR, producing one record per CDR3 protein. Of 1.5 million to 2 million distinct CDR3 sequences in the sample, approximately 30% were seen once. The sample was blood. The receptors here all came from a woman in her 30s in good health. Both conserved end residues are part of each CDR3. A D gene is named only where the DNA matches it firmly. Clone size is not always given. Where it is, it says once, few, many or a class for expanded clones.

V gene,J gene,D gene,clone size,CDR3 DNA,CDR3 protein
TRBV6-6,TRBJ2-7,-,-,TGTGCCAGCAGTTATGTCCTGACGACCTACAATGAGCAGTACTTC,CASSYVLTTYNEQYF
TRBV6-5,TRBJ2-1,TRBD1,few,TGTGCCAGCAGTATCGGGACAGGGGCGCGTTATGTACAGTTCTTC,CASSIGTGARYVQFF
TRBV20-1,TRBJ2-7,-,many,TGCAGTGCTAGACATCACGGGACTTCTTCCTCCTACGAGCAGTACTTC,CSARHHGTSSSYEQYF
TRBV20-1,TRBJ1-1,TRBD1,few,TGCAGTGCTAGATTGGCAGGGGGTAGCACTGAAGCTTTCTTT,CSARLAGGSTEAFF
TRBV20-1,TRBJ2-3,-,many,TGCAGTGCTAGGCCTAGCACAGATACGCAGTATTTT,CSARPSTDTQYF
TRBV7-2,TRBJ1-2,-,-,TGTGCCAGCAGCTTAGCGCAGGGGCCGACCTATGGCTACACCTTC,CASSLAQGPTYGYTF
TRBV12-3/TRBV12-4,TRBJ2-7,TRBD2,few,TGTGCCAGCACTATTCGGCTAGCGGGAGGGTACGAGCAGTACTTC,CASTIRLAGGYEQYF
TRBV20-1,TRBJ1-4,TRBD1,few,TGCAGTGCTTCCGGGACAGGAGGCGAAAAACTGTTTTTT,CSASGTGGEKLFF
TRBV5-4,TRBJ2-7,TRBD2,-,TGTGCCAGCAGGCCCGGTACTAGCGACAGCTACGAGCAGTACTTC,CASRPGTSDSYEQYF
TRBV5-4,TRBJ1-2,-,-,TGTGCCAGCAGCTTGGCCTTATCGGGAACCTATGGCTACACCTTC,CASSLALSGTYGYTF
TRBV12-3/TRBV12-4,TRBJ2-6,TRBD1,many,TGTGCCAGCAGTTTAGGGACAGGGGTAGGGGCCAACGTCCTGACTTTC,CASSLGTGVGANVLTF
TRBV12-3/TRBV12-4,TRBJ1-6,-,few,TGTGCCAGCAGTTTAATCTTGGACAGTGCTTCACCCCTCCACTTT,CASSLILDSASPLHF
TRBV7-2,TRBJ1-6,-,-,TGTGCCAGCAGCTTAGAAGCATTAAATTCACCCCTCCACTTT,CASSLEALNSPLHF
TRBV4-3,TRBJ2-7,-,few,TGCGCCAGCAGCCAAGATGATACTTTAGGTCAACTGGGCGAGCAGTACTTC,CASSQDDTLGQLGEQYF
TRBV7-9,TRBJ2-7,-,many,TGTGCCAGCAGAACCGACGGGGTTCCCTACGAGCAGTACTTC,CASRTDGVPYEQYF
TRBV12-3/TRBV12-4,TRBJ2-1,-,-,TGTGCCAGCAGTTTCGACGCGAATGAGCAGTTCTTC,CASSFDANEQFF
TRBV6-2/TRBV6-3,TRBJ2-1,TRBD2,-,TGTGCCAGCAGTTTCCAGGACCTAGCGGGGGGTCGCAATGAGCAGTTCTTC,CASSFQDLAGGRNEQFF
TRBV27,TRBJ2-1,TRBD2,-,TGTGCCAGCCATCTAACTAGCGGGGGAATGGATGAGCAGTTCTTC,CASHLTSGGMDEQFF
TRBV29-1,TRBJ1-1,-,few,TGCAGCGTTGAAGATAATGGTGGATTCACTGAAGCTTTCTTT,CSVEDNGGFTEAFF
TRBV5-1,TRBJ2-7,-,many,TGCGCCAGCAGCTTGCGGGGAGAATCCTACGAGCAGTACTTC,CASSLRGESYEQYF
TRBV28,TRBJ1-6,-,-,TGTGCCAGCAGTCCGGGATGGGGGCCACGGAATTCACCCCTCCACTTT,CASSPGWGPRNSPLHF
TRBV4-1,TRBJ2-7,-,few,TGCGCCAGCAGCCAGCGCGTCCCGGACTACGAGCAGTACTTC,CASSQRVPDYEQYF
TRBV6-5,TRBJ1-5,-,few,TGTGCCAGCAGTTACTCGGCAGGGGAGGTTGGTCAGCCCCAGCATTTT,CASSYSAGEVGQPQHF
TRBV5-4,TRBJ1-2,-,-,TGTGCCAGCAGCTTGAGCGTAAGTCGGGACTATGGCTACACCTTC,CASSLSVSRDYGYTF
TRBV5-1,TRBJ2-1,-,-,TGCGCCAGCAGCACAAGCACCAGCTCCTACAATGAGCAGTTCTTC,CASSTSTSSYNEQFF
TRBV12-3/TRBV12-4,TRBJ2-7,-,once,TGTGCCAGCAGCCCTAGTGGTGGGGGGATGTCCTACGAGCAGTACTTC,CASSPSGGGMSYEQYF
TRBV29-1,TRBJ2-5,-,many,TGCAGCGTTGCGGGTGCGGACCAAGAGACCCAGTACTTC,CSVAGADQETQYF
TRBV11-2,TRBJ1-2,TRBD1,-,TGTGCCAGCAGCTTAGGGCAGGGGGCTAGAGGCTGCACCTTC,CASSLGQGARGCTF
TRBV9,TRBJ2-5,-,-,TGTGCCAGCAGTTCAGCCAGGGGAGGGCGATTCGAGACCCAGTACTTC,CASSSARGGRFETQYF
TRBV29-1,TRBJ2-1,TRBD1,many,TGCAGCGGCGGATCGACAGGGTATATAGTCAATGAGCAGTTCTTC,CSGGSTGYIVNEQFF
TRBV5-4,TRBJ1-2,-,many,TGTGCCAGCAGCCAGGACAGCCTCTATGGCTACACCTTC,CASSQDSLYGYTF
TRBV15,TRBJ2-1,-,-,TGTGCCACCAGCAGAGATGGCGGAACCTACAATGAGCAGTTCTTC,CATSRDGGTYNEQFF
TRBV28,TRBJ2-1,TRBD2,-,TGTGCCAGCAGTCCGTCCCTAGGGGTGGCGGGGGACGGTGAGCAGTTCTTC,CASSPSLGVAGDGEQFF
TRBV5-1,TRBJ2-7,-,-,TGCGCCAGCACTACTACGGGCGGAAGCTACGAGCAGTACTTC,CASTTTGGSYEQYF
TRBV7-9,TRBJ2-3,-,few,TGTGCCAGCAGCGCGGCACAGGGTGCAGATACGCAGTATTTT,CASSAAQGADTQYF
TRBV20-1,TRBJ1-2,TRBD1,-,TGCAGTGCTAGAGGGGGCCGGGACAGGGGGTATGGCTACACCTTC,CSARGGRDRGYGYTF
TRBV20-1,TRBJ1-2,-,-,TGCAGTGCTAGGGGGCAGGGGCACAACTATGGCTACACCTTC,CSARGQGHNYGYTF
TRBV9,TRBJ2-2,-,-,TGTGCCAGCAGCGTAGATCTGCGACTAACTCGCAGAGGGGAGCTGTTTTTT,CASSVDLRLTRRGELFF
TRBV2,TRBJ1-4,-,few,TGTGCCAGCGGTGACAGGCCCGAGGAACTGTTTTTT,CASGDRPEELFF
TRBV11-2,TRBJ2-1,TRBD2,-,TGTGCCAGCAGCTGGGGGACTAGCGGGCCGGTCGATGAGCAGTTCTTC,CASSWGTSGPVDEQFF